The present T cell receptor beta chain was sequenced within a study of regulatory T cells in long-lasting Graves disease. CDR3-region Arm-PCR and iRepertoire HTBI primers produced the TCR beta libraries. TCRdb re-called the multiplex PCR reads with MiXCR, one entry per CDR3 protein. Of roughly 450,000 distinct CDR3 sequences in the sample, about 25% were seen once. General study results and limits: A reduction in accuracy may have resulted from the small sample size.

This clonotype was counted many times. What it recognizes is unknown. The sample's time point: persistent/refractory GD, antithyroid drugs over 5 years with positive TRAb. Extracted PBMC RNA gave rise to the TCR library. The material sequenced was peripheral blood mononuclear cells (PBMCs), taken when the disease was refractory, from a patient treated with antithyroid drugs. The sequence was obtained from a female donor with Graves disease.

For the CDR3, the DNA is TGTGCCAGCAGTGAGGGGCAAGAAATCCAAGAGACCCAGTACTTC. This translates into CASSEGQEIQETQYF. V and J are TRBV2 and TRBJ2-5; D perhaps matches TRBD1 (5 bases). Germline V lookup: CDR1 SNHLY, CDR2 FYNNEI. This CDR3 is built from 15 residues. Trimming left V 3 bases short and J 1 base short, with 12 bases between. Drawing the rest from reference TRBV2 and TRBJ2-5, the complete variable domain is EPEVTQTPSHQVTQMGQEVILRCVPISNHLYFYWYRQILGQKVEFLVSFYNNEISEKSEIFDDQFSVERPDGSNFTLKIRSTKLEDSAMYFCASSEGQEIQETQYFGPGTRLLVL.